The sequence of this TCR beta chain was determined in a study of Ad26.COV2.S vaccination and SARS-CoV-2 variants. Treatment in this sample: 15 to 20 received Ad26.COV2.S at low or high dose, single or two shots; several received placebo; per-sample allocation not given. Sampling happened 63 days after the first vaccine or placebo injection. Boston hosted the donor, who was an adult aged 18-55 years. Here immunoSEQ multiplex PCR was the method, and the copy in TCRdb shows in-frame clones only, minus some. Of about 320,000 clones listed, roughly 86% are singletons. This specimen was peripheral blood, taken in a trial of Ad26.COV2.S vaccine versus placebo. The sequence came from a person between 18 and 60 years old who received the Ad26.COV2.S COVID-19 vaccine or a placebo.

The CDR3 protein is CASSPGTGGESRNTEAFF. The DNA of the CDR3 is TGCGCCAGCAGTCCCGGGACAGGGGGCGAGTCCCGGAACACTGAAGCTTTCTTT. The V gene is TRBV4-1, the J gene TRBJ1-1; 12 bases agree with TRBD1. Germline loops: CDR1 MGHRA, CDR2 YSYEKL. The CDR3 contains 18 residues. With 6 bases clipped from V and 1 base from J, the junction kept 12 bases outside the gene matches.